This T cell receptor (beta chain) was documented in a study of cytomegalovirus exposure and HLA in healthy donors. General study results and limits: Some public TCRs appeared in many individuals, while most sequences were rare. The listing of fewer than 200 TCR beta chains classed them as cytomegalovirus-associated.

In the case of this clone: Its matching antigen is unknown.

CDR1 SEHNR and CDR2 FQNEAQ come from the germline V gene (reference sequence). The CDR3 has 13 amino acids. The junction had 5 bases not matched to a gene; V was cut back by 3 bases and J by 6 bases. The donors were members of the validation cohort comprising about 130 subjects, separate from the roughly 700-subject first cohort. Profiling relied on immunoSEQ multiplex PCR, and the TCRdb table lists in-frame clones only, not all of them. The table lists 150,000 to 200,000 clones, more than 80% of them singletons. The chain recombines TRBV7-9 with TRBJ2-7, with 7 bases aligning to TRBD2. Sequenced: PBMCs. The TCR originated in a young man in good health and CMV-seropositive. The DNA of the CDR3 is TGTGCCAGCAGCTTGGCGGGAGTAGGCGAGCAGTACTTC. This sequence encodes CASSLAGVGEQYF.